The TCR beta chain under discussion was sequenced for a study of vaccination and CD4 T cells after COVID-19. Notes on the study in general: In convalescent patients, a median roughly 90% of post-vaccine SARS-CoV-2-reactive clones appeared only after vaccination.

With respect to this clonotype: Its antigen is unknown.

With the Oncomine TCR Beta short-read assay, DNA from cultured CD4+ T cells was sequenced. Investigators isolated genomic DNA from cultured CD4+ T cells. TCRdb ran MiXCR on the PCR reads and lists one entry per CDR3 protein. The sample contains 20,000 to 30,000 distinct CDR3 sequences, 40% of which appear only once. Treatment given: roughly ten-day PBMC culture with coronavirus spike peptide pools or control peptides (ViraFEST assay). With 3 bases clipped from V and 0 bases from J, the junction kept 13 bases outside the gene matches. The germline gives CDR1 SGHTA, CDR2 FQGNSA. This CDR3 region has 20 residues.

The chain has TRBV7-2 and TRBJ2-6, with TRBD1 matching 8 bases. Sequences were obtained from CD4+ T cells from blood, cultured in vitro. This clonotype was obtained from a human donor who had recovered from COVID-19. The CDR3 bases are TGTGCCAGCAGCTTGTTTTGGGTGGGACAGGATCCCTCTGGGGCCAACGTCCTGACTTTC. As protein: CASSLFWVGQDPSGANVLTF.